This T cell receptor (beta chain) is from a study of T cell clonotyping in hematopoietic cell transplantation. Sequencing was performed with immunoSEQ multiplex PCR; in TCRdb, only in-frame clones are kept and a portion is missing. The repertoire has about 13,000 clones, roughly 92% of them found once; the top ten carry 6.5% to 9%. Per the germline V gene, CDR1 is MGHDK and CDR2 is SYGVNS. Trimming took 5 bases from V and 4 from J, leaving 8 bases between them. The CDR3 has 12 amino acids. The rearrangement uses TRBV25-1 and TRBJ1-1; no firm D call. The receptor's source is a female patient in her fifties who had an allogeneic stem cell transplant from an unrelated donor, so the T cells may come from the graft donor. Some clones in this sample may be carry-over from other donors' samples. The sequencing here drew on PBMCs, taken 100 days after allogeneic stem cell transplant. CDR3 amino acids: CASSHIFTEAFF. The CDR3 bases are TGTGCCAGCAGTCATATTTTCACTGAAGCTTTCTTT.